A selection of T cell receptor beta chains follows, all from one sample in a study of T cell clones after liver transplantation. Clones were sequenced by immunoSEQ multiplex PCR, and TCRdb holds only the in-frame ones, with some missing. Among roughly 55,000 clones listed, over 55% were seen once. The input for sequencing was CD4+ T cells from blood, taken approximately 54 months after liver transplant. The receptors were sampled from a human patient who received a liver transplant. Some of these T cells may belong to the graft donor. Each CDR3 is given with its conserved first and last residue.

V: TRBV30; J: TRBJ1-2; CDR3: CALTRDRVRGNYGYTF
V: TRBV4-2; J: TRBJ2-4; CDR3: CASSQTELAKNIQYF
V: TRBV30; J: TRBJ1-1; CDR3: CAWSLERDTEAFF
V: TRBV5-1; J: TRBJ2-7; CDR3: CASSPALGLAGNYEQYF
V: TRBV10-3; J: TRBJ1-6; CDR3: CAIGTDGVDSPLHF
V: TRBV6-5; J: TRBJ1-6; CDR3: CASSLGQYNSPLHF
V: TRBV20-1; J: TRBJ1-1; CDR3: CSAGTSTEAFF
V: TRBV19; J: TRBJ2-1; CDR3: CASSSGVTGAYNEQFF
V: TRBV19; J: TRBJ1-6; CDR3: CASSIDAEDSYNSPLHF
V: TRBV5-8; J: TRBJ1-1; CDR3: CASSHDRGGNTEAFF
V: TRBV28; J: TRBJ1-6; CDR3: CASSLEGRNSPLHF
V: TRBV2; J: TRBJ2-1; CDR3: CASTLDSYNEQFF
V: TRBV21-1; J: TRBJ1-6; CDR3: CASSKGRGGTGNVHNNSPLHF
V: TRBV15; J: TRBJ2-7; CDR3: CATSRQGQGWERYYEQYF
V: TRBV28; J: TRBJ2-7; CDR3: CASSATYGGLYEQYF
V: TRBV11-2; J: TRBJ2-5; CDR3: CASSLFAGLAGNYQETQYF
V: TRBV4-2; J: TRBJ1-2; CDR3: CASSPRNHGTDYGYTF
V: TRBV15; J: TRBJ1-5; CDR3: CATSSRTVPNQPQHF
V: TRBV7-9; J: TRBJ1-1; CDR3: CASSFGGDTEAFF
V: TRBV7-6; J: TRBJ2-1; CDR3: CASSLARGDEQFF
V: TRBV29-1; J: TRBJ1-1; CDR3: CSGKAMNTEAFF
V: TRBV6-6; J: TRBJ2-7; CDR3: CASSRTGRLYEQYF
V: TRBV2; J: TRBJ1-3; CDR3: CASLAANPVGGNTIYF
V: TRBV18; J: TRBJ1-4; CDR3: CASSLNPSGQGYEKLFF
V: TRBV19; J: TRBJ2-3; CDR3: CASSSGSGARLSTDTQYF
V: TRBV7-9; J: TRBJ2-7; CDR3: CASSLGREEQYF
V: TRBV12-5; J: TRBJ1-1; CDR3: CASGLVRGRFEVPNTEAFF
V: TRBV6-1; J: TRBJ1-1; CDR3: CASSATTTGWDTEAFF
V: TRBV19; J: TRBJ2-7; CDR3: CASSIRDSPYEQYF
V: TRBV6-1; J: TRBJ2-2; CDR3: CASSARGDNTGELFF
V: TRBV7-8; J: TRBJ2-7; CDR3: CASALVTDVSYEQYF
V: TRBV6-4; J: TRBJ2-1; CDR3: CASRDDPNSYNEQFF
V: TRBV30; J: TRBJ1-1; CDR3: CARLDRFSTEAFF
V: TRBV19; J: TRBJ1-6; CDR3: CASSPAGGEGSPLHF
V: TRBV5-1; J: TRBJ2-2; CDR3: CASSLDGQSVTGELFF
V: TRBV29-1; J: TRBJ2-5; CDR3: CSVVVGGQETQYF
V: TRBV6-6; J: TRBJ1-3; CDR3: CAGGTAGNTIYF
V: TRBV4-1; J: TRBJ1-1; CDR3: CASSQGGWGADPEAFF